This T cell receptor (beta chain) was retrieved from a study of blood T cell repertoires in COVID-19. Germline V gene lookup returns CDR1 KGHDR and CDR2 SFDVKD. The trim removed 3 bases at V and 15 bases at J, leaving 7 bases unmatched. This CDR3 comprises 12 residues. Participants were aged about 18 to 90 years, lived in 24 US areas, and enrolled virtually. Original data processing: Nucleated cell counts were estimated from reference gene primer amplification. Clones were read by immunoSEQ multiplex PCR, and TCRdb kept only the in-frame ones, dropping some. The DNA was the basis for D and trimming; V, J and clone size are from that table. This table holds 300,000 to 400,000 clones, roughly 89% found once.

The receptor's source is a man in his 60s who had recovered from COVID-19. This rearrangement joins TRBV24-1 to TRBJ2-1, with TRBD2 identical over 7 bases. The specimen sequenced was PBMCs or T cells enriched from blood (not recorded which). This CDR3 reads CATSDLTSIWFF. DNA for the CDR3: TGTGCCACCAGTGATCTGACTAGCATTTGGTTCTTC.